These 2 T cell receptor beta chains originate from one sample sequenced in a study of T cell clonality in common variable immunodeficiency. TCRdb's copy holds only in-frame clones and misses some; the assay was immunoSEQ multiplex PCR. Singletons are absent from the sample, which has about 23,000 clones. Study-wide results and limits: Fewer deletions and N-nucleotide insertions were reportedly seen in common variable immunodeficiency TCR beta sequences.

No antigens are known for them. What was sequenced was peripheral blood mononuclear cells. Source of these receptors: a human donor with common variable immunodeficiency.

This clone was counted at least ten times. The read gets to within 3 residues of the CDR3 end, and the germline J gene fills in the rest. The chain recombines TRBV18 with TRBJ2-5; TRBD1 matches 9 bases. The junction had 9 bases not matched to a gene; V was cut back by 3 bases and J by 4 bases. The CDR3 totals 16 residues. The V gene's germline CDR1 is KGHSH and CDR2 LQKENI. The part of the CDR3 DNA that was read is TGTGCCAGCTCACCCCTTCCTTGGACAGGGGCAGAGACC. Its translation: CASSPLPWTGAET. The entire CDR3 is CASSPLPWTGAETQYF. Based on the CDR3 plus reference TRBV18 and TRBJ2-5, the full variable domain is NAGVMQNPRHLVRRRGQEARLRCSPMKGHSHVYWYRQLPEEGLKFMVYLQKENIIDESGMPKERFSAEFPKEGPSILRIQQVVRGDSAAYFCASSPLPWTGAETQYFGPGTRLLVL.

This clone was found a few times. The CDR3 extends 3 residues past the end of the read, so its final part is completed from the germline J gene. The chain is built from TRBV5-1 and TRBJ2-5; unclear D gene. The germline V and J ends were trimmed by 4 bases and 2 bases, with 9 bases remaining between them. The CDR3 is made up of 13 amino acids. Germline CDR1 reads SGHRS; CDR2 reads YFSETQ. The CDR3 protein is CASSPEVQETQYF. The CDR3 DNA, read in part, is TGCGCCAGCAGCCCAGAAGTTCAAGAGACC.